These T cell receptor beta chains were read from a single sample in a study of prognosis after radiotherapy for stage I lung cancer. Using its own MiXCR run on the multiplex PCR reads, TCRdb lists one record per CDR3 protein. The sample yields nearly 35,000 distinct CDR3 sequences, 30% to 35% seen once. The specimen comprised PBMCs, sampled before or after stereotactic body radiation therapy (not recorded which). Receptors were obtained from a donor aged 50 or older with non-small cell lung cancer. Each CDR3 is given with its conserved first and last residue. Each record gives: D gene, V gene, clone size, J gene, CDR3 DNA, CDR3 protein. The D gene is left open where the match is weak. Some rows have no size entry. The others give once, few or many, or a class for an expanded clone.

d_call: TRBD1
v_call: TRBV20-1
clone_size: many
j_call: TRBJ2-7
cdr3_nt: TGCAGTGCTAGGAATCCCCCTGGTGGGGGACAGGGGGAACAAGAGCAGTACTTC
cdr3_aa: CSARNPPGGGQGEQEQYF

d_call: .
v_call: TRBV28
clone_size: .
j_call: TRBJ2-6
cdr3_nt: TGTGCCAGCAGTCGCCCGGGCACACGGGAACCTGGGGCCAACGTCCTGACTTTC
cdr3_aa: CASSRPGTREPGANVLTF

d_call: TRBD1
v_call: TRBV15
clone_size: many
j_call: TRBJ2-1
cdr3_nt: TGTGCCACCAGCAGATACCGGGGGGGGTCCGCGCGGGACAGGGGGTTAGGGGTGCAGTTCTTC
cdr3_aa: CATSRYRGGSARDRGLGVQFF

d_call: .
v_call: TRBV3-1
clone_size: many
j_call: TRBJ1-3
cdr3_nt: TGTGCCAGCGGAGACGAGAATGGAAACACCATATATTTT
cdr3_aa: CASGDENGNTIYF

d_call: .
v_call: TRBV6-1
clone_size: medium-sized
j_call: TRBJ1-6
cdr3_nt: TGTGCCAGCAGCCCCACTCCGGACCTTTATAATTCACCCCTCCACTTT
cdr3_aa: CASSPTPDLYNSPLHF

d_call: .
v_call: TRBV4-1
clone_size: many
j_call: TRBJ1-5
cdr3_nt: TGCGCCAGCACTGAGACAGAGAGCAATCAGCCCCAGCATTTT
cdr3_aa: CASTETESNQPQHF

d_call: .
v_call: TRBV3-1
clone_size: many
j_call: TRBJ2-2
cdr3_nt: TGTGCCAGCAGTCCTTCCAGCACCGGGGAGCTGTTTTTT
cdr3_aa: CASSPSSTGELFF

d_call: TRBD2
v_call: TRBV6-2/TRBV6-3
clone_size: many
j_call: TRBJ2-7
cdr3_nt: TGTGCCAGCAGTGAGCGGGGGCCCCCCTACGAGCAGTACTTC
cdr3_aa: CASSERGPPYEQYF

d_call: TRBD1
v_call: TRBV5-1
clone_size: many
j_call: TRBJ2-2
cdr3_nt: TGCGCCAGCACCCTGGGACAGGGGGGCGGGGAGCTGTTTTTT
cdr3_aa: CASTLGQGGGELFF

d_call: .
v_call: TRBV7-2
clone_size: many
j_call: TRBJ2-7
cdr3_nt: TGTGCCAGCAGCTCAGCGTACGAGCAGTACTTC
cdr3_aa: CASSSAYEQYF

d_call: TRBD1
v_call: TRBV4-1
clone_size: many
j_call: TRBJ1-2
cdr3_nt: TGCGCCAGCAGCCAAGAATGGACAGGGCCGCCTGGCTACACCTTC
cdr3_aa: CASSQEWTGPPGYTF

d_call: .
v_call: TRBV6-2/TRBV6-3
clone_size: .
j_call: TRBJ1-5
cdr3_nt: TGTGCCAGCAGTGAAGGGGCACAGTTCAATCAGCCCCAGCATTTT
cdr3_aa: CASSEGAQFNQPQHF

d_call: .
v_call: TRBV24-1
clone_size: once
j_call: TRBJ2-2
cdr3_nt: TGTGCCACCAGTGATCCGGAACAGGGTACTACCGGGGATCTGTTTTTT
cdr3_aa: CATSDPEQGTTGDLFF

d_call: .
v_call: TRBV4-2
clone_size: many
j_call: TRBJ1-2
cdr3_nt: TGCGCCAGCAGCCCGCATGGTGACTATGGCTACACCTTC
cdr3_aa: CASSPHGDYGYTF

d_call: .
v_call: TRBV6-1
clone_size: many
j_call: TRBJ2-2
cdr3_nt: TGTGCCAGCAGTCCAAGACAGGAAGCCACCGGGGAGCTGTTTTTT
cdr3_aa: CASSPRQEATGELFF

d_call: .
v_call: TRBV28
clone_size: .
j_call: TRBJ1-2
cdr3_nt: TGTGCCAGCAGGAAACAGGGAGTAGACTATGGCTACACCTTC
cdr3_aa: CASRKQGVDYGYTF

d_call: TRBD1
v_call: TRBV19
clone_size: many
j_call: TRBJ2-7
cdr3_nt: TGTGCCAGTAGTATCGGGACAGCCTACGAGCAGTACTTC
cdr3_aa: CASSIGTAYEQYF

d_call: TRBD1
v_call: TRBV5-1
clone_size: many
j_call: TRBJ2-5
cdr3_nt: TGCGCCAGCAGCCTCGCGACAGGGGTCCAAGAGACCCAGTACTTC
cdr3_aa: CASSLATGVQETQYF

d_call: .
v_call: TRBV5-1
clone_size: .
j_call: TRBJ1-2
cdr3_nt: TGCGCCAGCAGCTTGGGCACAGGCCGGGGGGATGGCTACACCTTC
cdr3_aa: CASSLGTGRGDGYTF

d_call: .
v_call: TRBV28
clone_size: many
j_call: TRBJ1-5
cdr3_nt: TGTGCCGGATCGGGGGGGATCAAGCCCCAGCATTTT
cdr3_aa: CAGSGGIKPQHF

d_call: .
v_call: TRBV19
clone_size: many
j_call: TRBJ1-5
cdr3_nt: TGTGCCAGTAGTGTCCAGGGTGGTCAGCCCCAGCATTTT
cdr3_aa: CASSVQGGQPQHF

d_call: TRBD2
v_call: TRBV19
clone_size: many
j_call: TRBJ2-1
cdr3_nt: TGTGCCAGTAGTATTCTGGCGGCTAGCGGGGGGGTTGGGGGGCAGTTCTTC
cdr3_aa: CASSILAASGGVGGQFF